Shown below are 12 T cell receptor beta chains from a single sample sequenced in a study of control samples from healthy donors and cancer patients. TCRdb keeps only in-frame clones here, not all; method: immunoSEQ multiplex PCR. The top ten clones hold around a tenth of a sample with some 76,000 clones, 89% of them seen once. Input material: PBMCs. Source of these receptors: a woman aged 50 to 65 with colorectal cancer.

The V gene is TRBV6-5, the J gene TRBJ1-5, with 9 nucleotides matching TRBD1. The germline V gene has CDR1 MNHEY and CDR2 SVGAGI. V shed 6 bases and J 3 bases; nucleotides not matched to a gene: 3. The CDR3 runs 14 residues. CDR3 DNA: TGTGCCAGCAGGCGGACAGGGGTCAATCAGCCCCAGCATTTT. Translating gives CASRRTGVNQPQHF.

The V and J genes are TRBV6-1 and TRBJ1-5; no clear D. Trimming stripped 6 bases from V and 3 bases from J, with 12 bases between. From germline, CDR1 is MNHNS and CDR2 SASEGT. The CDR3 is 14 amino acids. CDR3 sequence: CASRPGPNNQPQHF. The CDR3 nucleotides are TGTGCCAGCAGACCCGGGCCTAACAATCAGCCCCAGCATTTT.

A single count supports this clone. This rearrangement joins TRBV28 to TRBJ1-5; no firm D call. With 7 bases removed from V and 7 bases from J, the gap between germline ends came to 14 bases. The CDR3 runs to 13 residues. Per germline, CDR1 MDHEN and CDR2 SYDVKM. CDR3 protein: CASNWGRTQPQHF. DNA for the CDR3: TGTGCCAGCAATTGGGGTCGGACCCAGCCCCAGCATTTT.

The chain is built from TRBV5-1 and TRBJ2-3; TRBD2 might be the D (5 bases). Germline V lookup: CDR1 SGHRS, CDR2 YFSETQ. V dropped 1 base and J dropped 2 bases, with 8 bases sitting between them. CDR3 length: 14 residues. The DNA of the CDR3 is TGCGCCAGCAGCTTGCCGGGGATCACAGATACGCAGTATTTT. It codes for CASSLPGITDTQYF.

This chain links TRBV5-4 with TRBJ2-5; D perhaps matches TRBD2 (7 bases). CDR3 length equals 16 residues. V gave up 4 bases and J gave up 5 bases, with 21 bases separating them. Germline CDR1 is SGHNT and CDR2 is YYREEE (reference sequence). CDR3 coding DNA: TGTGCCAGCAGCGGCACCGGGACTACTGGGGGCGAGACCCAGTACTTC. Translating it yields CASSGTGTTGGETQYF.

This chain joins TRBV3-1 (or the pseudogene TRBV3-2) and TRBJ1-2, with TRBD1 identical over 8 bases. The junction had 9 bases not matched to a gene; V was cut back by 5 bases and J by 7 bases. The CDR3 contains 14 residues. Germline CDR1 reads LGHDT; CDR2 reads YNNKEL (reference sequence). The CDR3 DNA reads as TGTGCCAGCAGCGGCGACAGGGGTCCGGGTGGCTACACCTTC. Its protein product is CASSGDRGPGGYTF.

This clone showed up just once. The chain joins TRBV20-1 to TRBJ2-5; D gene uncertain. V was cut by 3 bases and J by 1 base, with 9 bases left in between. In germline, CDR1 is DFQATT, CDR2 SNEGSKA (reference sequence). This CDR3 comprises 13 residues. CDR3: CSASTGFQETQYF. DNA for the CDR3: TGCAGTGCTAGTACTGGCTTCCAAGAGACCCAGTACTTC.

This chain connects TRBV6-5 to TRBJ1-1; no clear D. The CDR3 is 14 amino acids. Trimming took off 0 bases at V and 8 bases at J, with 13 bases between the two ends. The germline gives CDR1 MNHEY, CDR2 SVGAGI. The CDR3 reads CASSYSSWEPEAFF. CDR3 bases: TGTGCCAGCAGTTACTCGAGCTGGGAGCCGGAAGCTTTCTTT.

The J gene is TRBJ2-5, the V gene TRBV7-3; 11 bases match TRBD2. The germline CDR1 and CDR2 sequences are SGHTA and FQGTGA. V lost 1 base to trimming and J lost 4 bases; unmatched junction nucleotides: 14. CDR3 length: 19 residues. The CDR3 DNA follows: TGTGCCAGCAGCTTAAGGCCCCCACTAGCGGGGGCCAGGGGAGAGACCCAGTACTTC. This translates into CASSLRPPLAGARGETQYF.

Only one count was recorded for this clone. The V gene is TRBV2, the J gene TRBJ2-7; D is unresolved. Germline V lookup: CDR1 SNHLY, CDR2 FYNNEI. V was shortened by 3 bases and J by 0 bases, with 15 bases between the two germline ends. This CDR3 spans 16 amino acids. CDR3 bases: TGTGCCAGCAGTGACAGCACAAGATTCACCTCCTACGAGCAGTACGTC. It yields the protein CASSDSTRFTSYEQYV.

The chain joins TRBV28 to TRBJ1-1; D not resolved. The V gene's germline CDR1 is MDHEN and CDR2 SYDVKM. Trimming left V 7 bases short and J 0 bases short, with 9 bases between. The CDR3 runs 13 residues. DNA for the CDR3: TGTGCCAGCACCGGGCGAATGAACACTGAAGCTTTCTTT. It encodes CASTGRMNTEAFF.

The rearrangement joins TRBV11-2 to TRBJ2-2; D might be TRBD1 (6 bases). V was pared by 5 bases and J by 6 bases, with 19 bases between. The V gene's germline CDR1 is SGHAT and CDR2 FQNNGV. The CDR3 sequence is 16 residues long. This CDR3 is CASSLKQGRVPGELFF. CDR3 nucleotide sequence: TGTGCCAGCAGCCTGAAACAGGGAAGAGTTCCCGGGGAGCTGTTTTTT.